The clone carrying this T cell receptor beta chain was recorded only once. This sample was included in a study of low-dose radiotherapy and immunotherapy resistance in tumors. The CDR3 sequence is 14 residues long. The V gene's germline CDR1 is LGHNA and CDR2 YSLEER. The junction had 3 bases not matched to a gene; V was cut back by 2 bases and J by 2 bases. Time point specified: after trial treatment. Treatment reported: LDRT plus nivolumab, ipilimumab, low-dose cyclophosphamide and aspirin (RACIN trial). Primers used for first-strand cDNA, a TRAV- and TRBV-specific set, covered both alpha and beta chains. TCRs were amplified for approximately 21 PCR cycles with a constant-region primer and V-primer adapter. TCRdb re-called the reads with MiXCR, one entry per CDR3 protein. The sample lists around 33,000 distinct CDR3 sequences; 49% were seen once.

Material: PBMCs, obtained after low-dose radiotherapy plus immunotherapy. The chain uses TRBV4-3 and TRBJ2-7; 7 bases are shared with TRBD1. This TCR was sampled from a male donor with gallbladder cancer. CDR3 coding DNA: TGCGCCAGCAGCCAAAACAGGGGACCCTACGAGCAGTACTTC. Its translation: CASSQNRGPYEQYF.